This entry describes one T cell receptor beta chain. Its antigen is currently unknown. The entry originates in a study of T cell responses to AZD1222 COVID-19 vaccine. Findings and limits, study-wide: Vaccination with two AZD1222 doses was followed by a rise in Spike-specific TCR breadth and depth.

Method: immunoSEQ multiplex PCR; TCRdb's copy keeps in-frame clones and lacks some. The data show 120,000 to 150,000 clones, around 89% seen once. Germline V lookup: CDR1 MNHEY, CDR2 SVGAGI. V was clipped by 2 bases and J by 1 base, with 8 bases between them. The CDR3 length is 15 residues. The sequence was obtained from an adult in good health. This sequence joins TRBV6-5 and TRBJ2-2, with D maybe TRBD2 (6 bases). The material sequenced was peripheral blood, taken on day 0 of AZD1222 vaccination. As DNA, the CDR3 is TGTGCCAGCAGTTACGGGCGGGGGAACACCGGGGAGCTGTTTTTT. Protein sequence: CASSYGRGNTGELFF.